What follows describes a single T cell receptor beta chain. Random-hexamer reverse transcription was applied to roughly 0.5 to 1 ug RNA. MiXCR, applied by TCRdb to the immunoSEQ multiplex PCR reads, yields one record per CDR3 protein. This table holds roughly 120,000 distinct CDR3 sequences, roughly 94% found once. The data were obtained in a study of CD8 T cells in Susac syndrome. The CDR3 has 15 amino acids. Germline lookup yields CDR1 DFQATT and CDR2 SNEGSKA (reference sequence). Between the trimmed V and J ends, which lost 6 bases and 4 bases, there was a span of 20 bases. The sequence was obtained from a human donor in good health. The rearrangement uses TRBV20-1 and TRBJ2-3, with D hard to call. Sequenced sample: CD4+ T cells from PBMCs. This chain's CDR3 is CSAFRAPQAADTQYF. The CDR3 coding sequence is TGCAGTGCGTTTAGAGCGCCCCAAGCCGCAGATACGCAGTATTTT.